This TCR beta chain derives from a study of human T cells and chemical hapten exposure (dated by TCRdb to about 2021). In terms of the full investigation: For sensitization, 2% DPC in acetone was applied to a 2 cm by 2 cm area of upper inner arm skin. Weekly therapeutic DPC doses were additionally applied to the scalp of patients throughout the roughly 22-week study period. Patch testing on the upper back used Finn chambers containing 0.01% DPC, with scoring done after 6 days according to International Contact Dermatitis Research Group standards. The mostly female patient cohort included alopecia areata with under or over 50% scalp involvement, alopecia totalis and alopecia universalis. The libraries were sequenced as a pool, and the TCR yield per sample differed mostly because of small variations in library volumes within the pool. The study tracked peripheral blood TCR repertoire changes in vivo during primary and secondary sensitization to the hapten diphenylcyclopropenone (DPC) in alopecia patients. Blood samples were taken from patients before sensitization (week 0) and then at 2, 6 and about 24 weeks after DPC sensitization. For TCR sequencing, blood came from twenty-nine alopecia patients at anywhere from one to four time points (pre-sensitization, 2, 6 and 24 weeks). The investigation overall reported the following: Repeated subsampling changed both the strength of the expansion versus patch-test correlation and the threshold at which the correlation became significant. Patch test score correlated positively with the number of PT1 expanded TCRs, reaching significance at thresholds 8, 16 and 32 but not at 4. Alopecia, a presumed autoimmune disease, was present in all patients, so the immune response of the patients might differ from that of healthy individuals. DPC sensitization did not change how many TCRs were above 1 in 1000 frequency, and no evidence was found of alterations in global repertoire structure. Expanded TCRs formed significantly more large CDR3 similarity clusters than pre-sensitization or healthy control sets, consistent with antigen-driven responses.

Taken with the paper, the label for time point translates to: patch test 1, 2 weeks after DPC sensitization. The treatment or condition label corresponds to: therapeutic diphenylcyclopropenone sensitization with weekly scalp DPC. At every patch-test visit, the blood draw took place before the patch test was put on. To be eligible, patients had to be aged 18 to 70, diagnosed with alopecia and judged suitable for DPC therapy, while pregnant patients were excluded. Unfractionated whole blood was collected in Tempus Blood RNA tubes, and total RNA was extracted from that blood. Library preparation employed RACE. Instrument used: NextSeq 500. During library preparation, unique molecular identifiers were attached to individual cDNA molecules so that TCRs could be counted quantitatively and reproducibly. Each blood RNA sample was used to sequence both TCR alpha and TCR beta chains. Per the authors' processing: Samples had a median of roughly 100,000 TCRs, with a range from roughly 23,224 to 700,000. The Decombinator software suite was used to annotate the V, J and CDR3 of the TCR reads. For PS versus PT1 abundance plots, all samples were subsampled to the same number of TCRs (28,000). TCRs were defined as expanded if absent before sensitization and observed at least eight times at the 2-week time point. TCRdb reworked the public reads: Q25 trimming with fastp, MiXCR clone assembly, productive beta chains retained. Each CDR3 protein gets just one entry, which takes the most common genes and DNA from the rows behind it. TCRdb, not the authors, supplied the V and J calls. The sample data list roughly 120,000 distinct CDR3 sequences, and 9% to 13% of these were observed just once. Clones ranked in the top ten supply around 1.4% of the sample.

This clonotype was counted a few times. What antigen it recognizes has not been identified. No much larger clone exists at a distance of one base, and base qualities are not known. The CDR3 has 16 amino acids, counting the end cysteine and phenylalanine. The only DNA kept is the CDR3, 48 bases in frame from the first base. V loses 4 bases of germline sequence and J loses 2 bases, and the interval between the two ends is 14 bases. CDR1 and CDR2 (MNHEY, SVGAGI) derive from the germline V gene. Source: whole blood, taken in connection with sensitization to the hapten diphenylcyclopropenone (DPC). The rearrangement combines TRBV6-5 with TRBJ2-2; the D gene assignment is perhaps TRBD1 or TRBD2, with each matching 5 bases. This sequence was found in a woman aged 50 to 60 with alopecia areata. Some clones in this sample may be carry-over from other donors' samples. The CDR3 in this case is CASSSGGHLNTGELFF. The DNA is as follows: TGTGCCAGCAGTTCAGGAGGACACCTAAACACCGGGGAGCTGTTTTTT.